The source of this T cell receptor (beta chain) is a study of PD-1 blockade in classical Hodgkin lymphoma. Overall study findings and caveats: Patients excluded were those beginning nivolumab under 1 year after ASCT.

V lost 6 bases and J lost 0, with 8 bases in between. Germline V gives CDR1 SGHTA, CDR2 FQGTGA. This CDR3 is built from 14 residues. Profiling relied on immunoSEQ multiplex PCR, and the TCRdb table lists in-frame clones only, not all of them. The profile shows approximately 46,000 clones, 73% of them singletons. All patients experienced relapse after autologous stem cell transplantation, and brentuximab vedotin exposure was variable. On this clone itself: What it binds is unknown.

This chain links TRBV7-3 with TRBJ2-2; no firm D call. The sample in question was peripheral blood mononuclear cells (PBMCs), obtained at baseline. The sequence came from a human donor with classical Hodgkin lymphoma. The CDR3: CASRSDTNTGELFF. The CDR3 DNA follows: TGTGCCAGCAGATCTGACACGAACACCGGGGAGCTGTTTTTT.